The present entry profiles one TCR beta chain with its context. Sequenced by immunoSEQ multiplex PCR; TCRdb stores in-frame clones only, minus some. Of about 400,000 clones in the sample, 87% are singletons; the top ten hold 2.5% to 3%. V lost 9 bases, J lost 0 bases, and 8 bases stayed unmatched. The CDR3 spans 15 residues. Germline assignment: CDR1 SGHRS and CDR2 YFSETQ. These data belong to a study of blood T cell repertoires in COVID-19. Sequencing was performed on PBMCs or T cells enriched from blood (not recorded which). This receptor was taken from a woman between 25 and 40 years old who had recovered from COVID-19. This rearrangement joins TRBV5-1 to TRBJ1-4, with TRBD1 matching 7 bases. CDR3 loop: CATSARGATNEKLFF. The CDR3 DNA sequence: TGCGCCACCTCTGCCAGGGGGGCAACTAATGAAAAACTGTTTTTT.